This TCR beta chain appears in the sequencing data of a study of T cell repertoires in cytomegalovirus infection. About the research overall: Both recently identified HLA-C-restricted and well-studied HLA-B-restricted CMV epitopes were used in the study. Study-wide results and limits: Dominating the ex vivo response were HLA-C-restricted CMV-specific TCR beta clonotypes.

TCRdb re-called the reads through MiXCR, storing one row per CDR3 protein. Of 700,000 to 900,000 distinct CDR3 sequences in the sample, 25% to 35% are singletons; the top ten hold less than 15%. Germline CDR1 is MNHNY and CDR2 is SVGAGI (reference sequence). CDR3 length: 17 residues. V dropped 0 bases and J dropped 4 bases, with 17 bases sitting between them. Notes on this clonotype: What it binds is not known.

The sample in question was cultured CD8+ T cells from PBMCs, obtained from culture after CMV antigen stimulation. This TCR was recovered from a human donor in good health (CMV status not recorded). Some clones in this sample may be carry-over from other donors' samples. This chain joins TRBV6-6 and TRBJ2-3; D may be TRBD1 or TRBD2 (5 bases each). The DNA for the CDR3 is TGTGCCAGCAGTTACTCGAGGGACCTCGAGGCCCCAGATACGCAGTATTTT. Translation: CASSYSRDLEAPDTQYF.